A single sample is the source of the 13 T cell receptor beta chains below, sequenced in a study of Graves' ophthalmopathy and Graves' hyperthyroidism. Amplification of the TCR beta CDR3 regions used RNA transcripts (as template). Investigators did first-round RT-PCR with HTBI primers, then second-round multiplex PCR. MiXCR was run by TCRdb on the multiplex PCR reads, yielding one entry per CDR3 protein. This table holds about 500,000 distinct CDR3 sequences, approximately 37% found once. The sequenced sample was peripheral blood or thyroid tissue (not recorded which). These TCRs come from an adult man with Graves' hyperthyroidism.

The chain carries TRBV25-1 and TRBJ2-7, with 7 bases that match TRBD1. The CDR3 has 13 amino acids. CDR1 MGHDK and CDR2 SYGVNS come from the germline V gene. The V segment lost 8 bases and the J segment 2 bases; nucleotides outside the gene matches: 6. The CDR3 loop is CASPQTGPYEQYF. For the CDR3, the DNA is TGTGCCAGCCCGCAGACAGGGCCCTACGAGCAGTACTTC.

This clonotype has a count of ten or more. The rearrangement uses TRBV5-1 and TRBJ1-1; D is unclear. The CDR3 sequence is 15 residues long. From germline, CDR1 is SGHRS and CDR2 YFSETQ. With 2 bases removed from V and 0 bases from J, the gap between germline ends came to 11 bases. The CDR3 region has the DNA TGCGCCAGCAGCTTCCTCAACAGCCTGAACACTGAAGCTTTCTTT. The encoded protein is CASSFLNSLNTEAFF.

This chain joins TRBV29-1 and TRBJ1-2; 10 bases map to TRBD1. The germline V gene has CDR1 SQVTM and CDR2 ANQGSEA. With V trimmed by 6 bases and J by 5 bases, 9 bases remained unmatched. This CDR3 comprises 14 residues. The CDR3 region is CSVLFGQGGYGYTF. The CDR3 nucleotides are TGCAGCGTGCTCTTCGGACAGGGGGGATATGGCTACACCTTC.

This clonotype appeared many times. The CDR3 spells CASSQGPSGRAYF. In DNA form, the CDR3 reads TGTGCCAGCAGCCAAGGTCCTAGCGGGCGAGCGTACTTC. This chain connects TRBV4-2 to TRBJ2-7; 8 nucleotides line up with TRBD2. The germline V gene has CDR1 LGHNA and CDR2 YNFKEQ. CDR3 size: 13 residues. V dropped 1 base and J dropped 12; count of bases not matched to a gene: 8.

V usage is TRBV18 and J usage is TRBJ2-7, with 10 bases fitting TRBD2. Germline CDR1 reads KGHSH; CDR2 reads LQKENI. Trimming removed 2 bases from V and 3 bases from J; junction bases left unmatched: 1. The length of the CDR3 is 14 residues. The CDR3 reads CASSPGLADYEQYF. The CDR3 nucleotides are TGTGCCAGCTCACCAGGACTAGCGGACTACGAGCAGTACTTC.

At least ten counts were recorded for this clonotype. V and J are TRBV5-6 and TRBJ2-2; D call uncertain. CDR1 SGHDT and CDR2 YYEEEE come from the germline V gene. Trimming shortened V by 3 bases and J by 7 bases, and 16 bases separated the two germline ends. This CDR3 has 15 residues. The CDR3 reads CASSSGLMSVGELFF. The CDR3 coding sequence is TGTGCCAGCAGCTCCGGCCTGATGTCGGTCGGGGAGCTGTTTTTT.

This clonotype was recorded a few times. The chain's CDR3 is CASRRIIPGQGDEKLFF. In nucleotides, the CDR3 is TGCGCCAGCAGAAGAATAATTCCGGGACAGGGAGATGAAAAACTGTTTTTT. The chain carries TRBV5-1 and TRBJ1-4; 9 nucleotides match TRBD1. CDR1 SGHRS and CDR2 YFSETQ come from the germline V gene. V gave up 5 bases and J gave up 6 bases; unmatched junction bases: 14. The CDR3 covers 17 residues. Filled out from reference TRBV5-1 and TRBJ1-4, the complete variable domain reads KAGVTQTPRYLIKTRGQQVTLSCSPISGHRSVSWYQQTPGQGLQFLFEYFSETQRNKGNFPGRFSGRQFSNSRSEMNVSTLELGDSALYLCASRRIIPGQGDEKLFFGSGTQLSVL.

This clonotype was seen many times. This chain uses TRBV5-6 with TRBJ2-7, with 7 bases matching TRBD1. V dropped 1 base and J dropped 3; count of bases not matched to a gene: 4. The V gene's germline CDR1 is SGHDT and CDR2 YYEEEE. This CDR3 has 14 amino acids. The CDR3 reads CASSLRGGGYEQYF. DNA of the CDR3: TGTGCCAGCAGCTTGAGAGGGGGCGGCTACGAGCAGTACTTC.

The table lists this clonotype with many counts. The CDR3 region has the DNA TGTGCCAGCAGCAGACAGGGAACCTACGAGCAGTACTTC. It is translated as CASSRQGTYEQYF. The J gene is TRBJ2-7, the V gene TRBV7-8, with 7 nucleotides matching TRBD1. CDR1 is SGHVS, CDR2 FQNEAQ, per germline. V shed 5 bases and J 2 bases; nucleotides not matched to a gene: 3. This CDR3 has 13 amino acids.

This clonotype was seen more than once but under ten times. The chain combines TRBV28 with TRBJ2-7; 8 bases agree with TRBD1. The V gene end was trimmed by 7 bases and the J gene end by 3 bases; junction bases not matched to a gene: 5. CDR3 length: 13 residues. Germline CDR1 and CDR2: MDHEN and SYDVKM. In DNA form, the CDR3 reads TGTGCCAGCACCCTAGGACAGGGCTACGAGCAGTACTTC. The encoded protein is CASTLGQGYEQYF. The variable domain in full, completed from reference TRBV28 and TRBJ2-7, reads DVKVTQSSRYLVKRTGEKVFLECVQDMDHENMFWYRQDPGLGLRLIYFSYDVKMKEKGDIPEGYSVSREKKERFSLILESASTNQTSMYLCASTLGQGYEQYFGPGTRLTVT.

The CDR3 sequence: CASSPGTSGGMRDTQYF. CDR3 in DNA: TGTGCCAGCAGCCCGGGGACTAGCGGGGGGATGAGAGATACGCAGTATTTT. This chain links TRBV7-8 with TRBJ2-3; TRBD2 matches 15 bases. The CDR3 runs to 17 residues. From germline, CDR1 is SGHVS and CDR2 FQNEAQ. The trim removed 5 bases at V and 5 bases at J, leaving 8 bases unmatched.

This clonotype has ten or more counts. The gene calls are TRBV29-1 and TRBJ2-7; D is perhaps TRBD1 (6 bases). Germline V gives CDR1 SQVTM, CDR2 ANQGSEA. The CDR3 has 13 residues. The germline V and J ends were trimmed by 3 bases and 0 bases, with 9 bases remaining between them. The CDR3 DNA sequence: TGCAGCGTTGACACAGGGAACTCCTACGAGCAGTACTTC. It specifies CSVDTGNSYEQYF.

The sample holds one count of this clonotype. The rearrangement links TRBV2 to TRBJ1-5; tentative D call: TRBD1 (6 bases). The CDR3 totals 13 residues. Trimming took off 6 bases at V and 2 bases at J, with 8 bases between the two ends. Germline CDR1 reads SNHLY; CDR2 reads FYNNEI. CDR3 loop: CASRRTGNQPQHF. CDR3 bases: TGTGCCAGCAGGAGGACAGGCAATCAGCCCCAGCATTTT. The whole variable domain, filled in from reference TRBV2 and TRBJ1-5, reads EPEVTQTPSHQVTQMGQEVILRCVPISNHLYFYWYRQILGQKVEFLVSFYNNEISEKSEIFDDQFSVERPDGSNFTLKIRSTKLEDSAMYFCASRRTGNQPQHFGDGTRLSIL.